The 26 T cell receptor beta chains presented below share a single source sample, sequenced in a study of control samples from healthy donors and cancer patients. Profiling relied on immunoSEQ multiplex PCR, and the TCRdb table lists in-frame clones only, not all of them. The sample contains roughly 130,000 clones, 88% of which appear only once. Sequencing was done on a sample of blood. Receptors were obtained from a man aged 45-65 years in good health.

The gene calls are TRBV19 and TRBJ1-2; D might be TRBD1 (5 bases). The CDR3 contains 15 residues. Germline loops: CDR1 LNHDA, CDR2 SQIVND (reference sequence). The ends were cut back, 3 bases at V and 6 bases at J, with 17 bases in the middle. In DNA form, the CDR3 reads TGTGCCAGTAGTATCCCACAGGATTTAGGGGATGGCTACACCTTC. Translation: CASSIPQDLGDGYTF.

The CDR3 sequence: CASRLFWTGTGVTDTQYF. The CDR3 DNA sequence: TGTGCCAGCAGACTTTTTTGGACGGGGACAGGGGTAACAGATACGCAGTATTTT. The chain couples TRBV7-8 to TRBJ2-3; 10 bases align to TRBD1. Germline V CDR1 and CDR2: SGHVS, FQNEAQ. CDR3 length equals 18 residues. Trimming took 6 bases from V and 3 from J; bases not matched to a gene: 15. Full variable domain (rest looked up from reference TRBV7-8 and TRBJ2-3): GAGVSQSPRYKVAKRGQDVALRCDPISGHVSLFWYQQALGQGPEFLTYFQNEAQLDKSGLPSDRFFAERPEGSVSTLKIQRTQQEDSAVYLCASRLFWTGTGVTDTQYFGPGTRLTVL.

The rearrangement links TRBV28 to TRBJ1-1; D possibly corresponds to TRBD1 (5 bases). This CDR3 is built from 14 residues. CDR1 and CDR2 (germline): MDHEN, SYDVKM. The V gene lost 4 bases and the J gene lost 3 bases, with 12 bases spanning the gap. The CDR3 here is CASSSSGLYTEAFF. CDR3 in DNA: TGTGCCAGCAGTTCCTCAGGGTTATACACTGAAGCTTTCTTT.

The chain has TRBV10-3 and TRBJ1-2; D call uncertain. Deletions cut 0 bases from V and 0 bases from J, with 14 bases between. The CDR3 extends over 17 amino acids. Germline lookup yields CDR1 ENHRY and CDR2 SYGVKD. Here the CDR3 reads CAISESVLPRTNYGYTF. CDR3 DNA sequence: TGTGCCATCAGTGAGTCTGTTCTCCCCAGGACTAACTATGGCTACACCTTC.

For the CDR3, the DNA is TGTGCCAGCAGTTTAGGGACTAGTAGTTACAATGAGCAGTTCTTC. It is translated as CASSLGTSSYNEQFF. The chain joins TRBV28 to TRBJ2-1, with 8 bases identical to TRBD2. CDR1 is MDHEN, CDR2 SYDVKM, per germline. The V segment lost 2 bases and the J segment 4 bases; nucleotides outside the gene matches: 4. CDR3 length: 15 residues.

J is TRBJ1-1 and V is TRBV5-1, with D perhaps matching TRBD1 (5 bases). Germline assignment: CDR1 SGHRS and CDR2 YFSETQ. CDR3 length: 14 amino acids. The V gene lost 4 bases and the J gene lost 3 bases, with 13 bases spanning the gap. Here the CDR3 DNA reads TGCGCCAGCAGCCGAGGGACGGCGGACACTGAAGCTTTCTTT. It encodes CASSRGTADTEAFF.

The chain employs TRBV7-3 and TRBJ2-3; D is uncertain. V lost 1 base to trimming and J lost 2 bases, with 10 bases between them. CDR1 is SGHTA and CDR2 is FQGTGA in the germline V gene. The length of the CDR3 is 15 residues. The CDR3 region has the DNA TGTGCCAGCAGCTTAAATACTGGGGTCACAGATACGCAGTATTTT. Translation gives CASSLNTGVTDTQYF.

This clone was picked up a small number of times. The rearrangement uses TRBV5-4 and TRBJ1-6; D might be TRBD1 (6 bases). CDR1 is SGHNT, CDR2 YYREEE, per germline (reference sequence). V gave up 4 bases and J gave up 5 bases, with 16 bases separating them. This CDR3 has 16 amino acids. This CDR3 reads CASSEDSRGNNSPLHF. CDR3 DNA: TGTGCCAGCAGCGAGGACAGCCGCGGAAATAATTCACCCCTCCACTTT.

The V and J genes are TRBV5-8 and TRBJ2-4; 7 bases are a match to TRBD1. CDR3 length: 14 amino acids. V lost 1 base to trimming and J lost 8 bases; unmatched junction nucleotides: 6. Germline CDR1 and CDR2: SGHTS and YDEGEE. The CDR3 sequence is CASSLKTGLDIQYF. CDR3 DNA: TGTGCCAGCAGCTTGAAGACAGGGTTGGACATTCAGTACTTC. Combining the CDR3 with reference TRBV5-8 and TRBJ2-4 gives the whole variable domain EAGVTQSPTHLIKTRGQQATLRCSPISGHTSVYWYQQALGLGLQFLLWYDEGEERNRGNFPPRFSGRQFPNYSSELNVNALELEDSALYLCASSLKTGLDIQYFGAGTRLSVL.

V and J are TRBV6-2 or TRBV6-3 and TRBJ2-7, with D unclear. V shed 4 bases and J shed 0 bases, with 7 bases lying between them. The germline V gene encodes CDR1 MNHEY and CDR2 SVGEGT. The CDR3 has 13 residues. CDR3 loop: CASSFQSSYEQYF. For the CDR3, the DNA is TGTGCCAGCAGTTTCCAAAGCTCCTACGAGCAGTACTTC.

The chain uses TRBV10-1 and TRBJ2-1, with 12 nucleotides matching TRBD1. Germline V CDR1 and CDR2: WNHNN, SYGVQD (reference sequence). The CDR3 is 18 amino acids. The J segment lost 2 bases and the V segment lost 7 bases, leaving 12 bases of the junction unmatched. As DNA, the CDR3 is TGCGCCAGCAACCACCGGAGGGGACAGGGGGCCGCCTACAATGAGCAGTTCTTC. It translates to CASNHRRGQGAAYNEQFF.

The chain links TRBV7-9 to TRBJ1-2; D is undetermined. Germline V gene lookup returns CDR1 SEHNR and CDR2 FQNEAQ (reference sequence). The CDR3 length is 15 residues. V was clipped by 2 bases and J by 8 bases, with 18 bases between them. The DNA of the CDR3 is TGTGCCAGCAGCTTAAGTCAGGAGCCTTTTAGAGGCTACACCTTC. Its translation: CASSLSQEPFRGYTF.

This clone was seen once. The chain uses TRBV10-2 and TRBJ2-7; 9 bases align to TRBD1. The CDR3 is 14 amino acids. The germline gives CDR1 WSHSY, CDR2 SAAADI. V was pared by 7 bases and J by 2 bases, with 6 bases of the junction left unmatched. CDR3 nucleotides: TGCGCCAGCAACTACGGGACAGGGCCCTACGAGCAGTACTTC. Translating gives CASNYGTGPYEQYF.

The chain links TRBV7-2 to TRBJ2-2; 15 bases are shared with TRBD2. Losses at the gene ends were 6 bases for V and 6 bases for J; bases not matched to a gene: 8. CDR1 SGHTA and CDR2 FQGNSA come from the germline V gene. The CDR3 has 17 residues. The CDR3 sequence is CASRRTSGGAVAGELFF. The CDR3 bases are TGTGCCAGCAGGCGGACTAGCGGGGGGGCCGTGGCCGGGGAGCTGTTTTTT.

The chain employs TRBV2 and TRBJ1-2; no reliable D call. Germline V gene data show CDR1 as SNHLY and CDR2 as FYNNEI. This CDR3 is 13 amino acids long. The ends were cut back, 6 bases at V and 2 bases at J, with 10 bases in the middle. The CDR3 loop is CASRQTSNYGYTF. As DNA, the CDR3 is TGTGCCAGCAGGCAAACAAGCAACTATGGCTACACCTTC.

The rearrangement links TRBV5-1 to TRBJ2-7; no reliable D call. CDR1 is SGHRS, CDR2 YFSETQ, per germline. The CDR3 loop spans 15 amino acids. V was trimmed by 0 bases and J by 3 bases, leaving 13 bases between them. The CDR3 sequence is CASSLESDNLYEQYF. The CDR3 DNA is TGCGCCAGCAGCTTGGAATCTGACAACCTCTACGAGCAGTACTTC. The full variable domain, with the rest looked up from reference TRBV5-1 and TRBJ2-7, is KAGVTQTPRYLIKTRGQQVTLSCSPISGHRSVSWYQQTPGQGLQFLFEYFSETQRNKGNFPGRFSGRQFSNSRSEMNVSTLELGDSALYLCASSLESDNLYEQYFGPGTRLTVT.

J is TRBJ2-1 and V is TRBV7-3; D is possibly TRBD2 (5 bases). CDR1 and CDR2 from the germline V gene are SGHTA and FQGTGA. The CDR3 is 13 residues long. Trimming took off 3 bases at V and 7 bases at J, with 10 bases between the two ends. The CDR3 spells CASSFIGGNEQFF. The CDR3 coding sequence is TGTGCCAGCAGCTTTATCGGCGGGAATGAGCAGTTCTTC.

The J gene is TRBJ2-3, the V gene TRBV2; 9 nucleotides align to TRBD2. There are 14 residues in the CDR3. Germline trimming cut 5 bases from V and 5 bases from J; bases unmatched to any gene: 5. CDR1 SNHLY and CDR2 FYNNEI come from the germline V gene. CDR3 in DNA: TGTGCCAGCAGTAGACTAGCGGCGCAAGATACGCAGTATTTT. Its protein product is CASSRLAAQDTQYF.

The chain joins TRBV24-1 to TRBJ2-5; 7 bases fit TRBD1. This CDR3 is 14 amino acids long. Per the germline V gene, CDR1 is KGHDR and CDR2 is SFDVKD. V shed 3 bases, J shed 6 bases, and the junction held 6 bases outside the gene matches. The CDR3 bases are TGTGCCACCAGTGATAAACAGGGGTTGCAGACCCAGTACTTC. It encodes CATSDKQGLQTQYF.

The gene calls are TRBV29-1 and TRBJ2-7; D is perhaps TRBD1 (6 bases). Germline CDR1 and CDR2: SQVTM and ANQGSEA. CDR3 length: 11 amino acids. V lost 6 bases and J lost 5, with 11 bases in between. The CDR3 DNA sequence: TGCAGCGTAAACAGGGCCCACGAGCAGTACTTC. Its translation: CSVNRAHEQYF.

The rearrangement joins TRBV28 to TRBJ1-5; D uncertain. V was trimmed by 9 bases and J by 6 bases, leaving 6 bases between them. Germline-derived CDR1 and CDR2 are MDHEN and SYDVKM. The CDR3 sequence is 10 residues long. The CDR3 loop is CARLGQPQHF. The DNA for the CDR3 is TGTGCCAGGCTAGGTCAGCCCCAGCATTTT.

The CDR3 nucleotides are TGTGCCAGCAGCCCCCCAGCGGCGGGGGGGCGAGAGACCCAGTACTTC. Its translation: CASSPPAAGGRETQYF. The rearrangement joins TRBV3-1 (or the pseudogene TRBV3-2) to TRBJ2-5, with TRBD2 matching 9 bases. CDR3 size: 16 residues. Germline values: CDR1 LGHDT, CDR2 YNNKEL (reference sequence). Trimming at V came to 4 bases and at J to 4 bases, leaving 10 bases not matched to a gene.

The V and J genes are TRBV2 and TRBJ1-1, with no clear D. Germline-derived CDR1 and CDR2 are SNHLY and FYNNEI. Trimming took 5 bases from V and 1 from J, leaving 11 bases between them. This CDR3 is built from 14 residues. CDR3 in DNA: TGTGCCAGCAGTCTAATGGTCCAGAACACTGAAGCTTTCTTT. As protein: CASSLMVQNTEAFF.

CDR3: CAWSVGSLSAFF. CDR3 in DNA: TGTGCCTGGAGTGTAGGGTCCTTGAGTGCTTTCTTT. The rearrangement joins TRBV30 to TRBJ1-1; D gene unclear. The V end was cut by 0 bases, the J end by 11 bases, with 13 bases between. The CDR3 runs to 12 residues. Looked up from germline, CDR1 is GTSNPN and CDR2 is SVGIG (reference sequence).

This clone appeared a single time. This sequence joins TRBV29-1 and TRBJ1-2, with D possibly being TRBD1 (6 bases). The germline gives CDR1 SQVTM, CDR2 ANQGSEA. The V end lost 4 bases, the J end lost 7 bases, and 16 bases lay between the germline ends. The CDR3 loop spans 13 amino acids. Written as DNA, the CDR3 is TGCAGCGTTGTGCGGCAGGGGTTGTCTGGCTACACCTTC. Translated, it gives CSVVRQGLSGYTF.

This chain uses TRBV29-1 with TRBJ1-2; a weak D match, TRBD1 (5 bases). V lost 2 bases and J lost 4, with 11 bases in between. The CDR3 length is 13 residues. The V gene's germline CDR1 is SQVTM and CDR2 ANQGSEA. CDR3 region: CSVELVGGYGYTF. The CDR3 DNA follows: TGCAGCGTTGAATTAGTTGGGGGCTATGGCTACACCTTC.